A selection of T cell receptor beta chains follows, all from one sample in a study of response to subunit inactivated influenza vaccine. TCRdb re-called the RT-PCR reads through MiXCR, storing one row per CDR3 protein. This sample has under 500,000 distinct CDR3 sequences, with roughly 9.8% found just once. Material: PBMCs from blood, obtained more than 35 days after vaccination. The receptors derive from a man over 45 who received an inactivated influenza vaccine. The CDR3 runs from the conserved cysteine through the conserved F or W. The D gene is left open where the match is weak. A clone size is listed for some rows: how often the clone was seen (once, few, many), or a class if it is expanded.

V,J,D,size,CDR3,DNA
TRBV2,TRBJ2-3,NA,NA,CASTVTDTQYF,TGTGCCAGCACAGTTACAGATACGCAGTATTTT
TRBV5-1,TRBJ1-6,NA,many,CASSSRPDSYNSPLHF,TGCGCCAGCAGCTCCAGACCCGACAGCTATAATTCACCCCTCCACTTT
TRBV11-2,TRBJ2-1,TRBD2,few,CASSSGTKGFF,TGTGCCAGCAGCTCGGGGACTAAGGGGTTCTTC
TRBV12-3/TRBV12-4,TRBJ2-5,TRBD1,few,CASSLMTGGGNQYF,TGTGCCAGCAGCCTCATGACAGGGGGCGGGAACCAGTACTTC
TRBV24-1,TRBJ2-5,TRBD1,many,CATSEGGTAQETQYF,TGTGCCACCAGTGAGGGTGGGACAGCCCAAGAGACCCAGTACTTC
TRBV5-5,TRBJ1-1,NA,NA,CASSPPGEVTEAFF,TGTGCCAGCAGTCCCCCCGGGGAGGTCACTGAAGCTTTCTTT
TRBV7-2,TRBJ1-6,NA,few,CASSLGPGDNSPLHF,TGTGCCAGCAGCTTAGGGCCAGGGGATAATTCACCCCTCCACTTT
TRBV20-1,TRBJ1-1,NA,few,CSARAFLTEAFF,TGCAGTGCTAGAGCTTTTCTCACTGAAGCTTTCTTT
TRBV6-1,TRBJ2-3,NA,few,CASSVVLANTDTQYF,TGTGCCAGCAGTGTTGTATTAGCGAACACAGATACGCAGTATTTT
TRBV5-1,TRBJ2-6,NA,many,CASKSSGANVLTF,TGCGCCAGCAAGAGCTCTGGGGCCAACGTCCTGACTTTC
TRBV6-5,TRBJ1-5,TRBD1,few,CASSWDRGNQPQHF,TGTGCCAGCAGTTGGGACAGGGGGAATCAGCCCCAGCATTTT
TRBV10-3,TRBJ2-2,NA,many,CAISENSGGELFF,TGTGCCATCAGTGAAAATAGTGGCGGGGAGCTGTTTTTT
TRBV20-1,TRBJ2-7,TRBD1,NA,CSAERTGGYEQYF,TGCAGTGCAGAAAGGACAGGGGGCTACGAGCAGTACTTC
TRBV9,TRBJ1-2,NA,few,CASSPSLGASGYTF,TGTGCCAGCAGCCCCTCCCTAGGGGCGAGTGGCTACACCTTC
TRBV7-2,TRBJ1-2,NA,NA,CASSEGGGAGYGYTF,TGTGCCAGCAGCGAGGGTGGGGGGGCAGGATATGGCTACACCTTC
TRBV28,TRBJ1-5,NA,few,CASSFSWGDQPQHF,TGTGCCAGCAGTTTTAGTTGGGGGGATCAGCCCCAGCATTTT
TRBV7-8,TRBJ2-3,TRBD2,NA,CASSLGGTSGADTQYF,TGTGCCAGCAGCTTAGGTGGGACTAGCGGGGCAGATACGCAGTATTTT
TRBV27,TRBJ2-7,TRBD2,NA,CASSSKGLAGWSAYEQYF,TGTGCCAGCAGTTCCAAGGGACTAGCGGGATGGAGTGCCTACGAGCAGTACTTC
TRBV20-1,TRBJ2-1,TRBD2,many,CSASATSGMNEQFF,TGCAGTGCTAGCGCGACTAGCGGGATGAATGAGCAGTTCTTC
TRBV5-6,TRBJ2-2,NA,NA,CASGFGSKAGELFF,TGTGCCAGCGGCTTCGGGAGTAAAGCCGGGGAGCTGTTTTTT
TRBV5-5,TRBJ2-3,NA,NA,CASSYRQGGDTQYF,TGTGCCAGCAGCTATAGGCAAGGCGGTGATACGCAGTATTTT
TRBV6-1,TRBJ2-7,TRBD1,few,CASRKSGTGWKNEQYF,TGTGCCAGCAGAAAATCCGGGACAGGGTGGAAGAACGAGCAGTACTTC
TRBV7-6,TRBJ2-7,NA,NA,CASSSALNYEQYF,TGTGCCAGCAGCTCGGCACTTAACTACGAGCAGTACTTC
TRBV5-6,TRBJ1-5,TRBD1,NA,CASSPRPGGQPQHF,TGTGCCAGCAGCCCCCGCCCAGGGGGACAGCCCCAGCATTTT
TRBV7-9,TRBJ2-1,TRBD1,few,CASSSVVGQHNEQFF,TGTGCCAGCAGCTCAGTGGTGGGACAGCACAATGAGCAGTTCTTC
TRBV7-2,TRBJ2-3,TRBD2,NA,CASSFTSGGALTDTQYF,TGTGCCAGCAGCTTTACTAGCGGGGGGGCCTTAACAGATACGCAGTATTTT
TRBV20-1,TRBJ2-7,NA,NA,CSARDRDGLYEQYF,TGCAGTGCTAGAGATCGGGACGGCCTCTACGAGCAGTACTTC
TRBV2,TRBJ1-6,NA,few,CASSETYGGTYNSPLHF,TGTGCCAGCAGTGAAACATATGGCGGCACCTATAATTCACCCCTCCACTTT
TRBV4-3,TRBJ1-1,NA,many,CASSSMGVGTEAFF,TGCGCCAGCAGCTCTATGGGGGTTGGGACTGAAGCTTTCTTT
TRBV4-3,TRBJ2-1,NA,few,CASSQEGAGFYNEQFF,TGCGCCAGCAGCCAAGAAGGTGCAGGGTTCTACAATGAGCAGTTCTTC
TRBV12-3/TRBV12-4,TRBJ2-2,TRBD1,many,CASSYRQGSGELFF,TGTGCCAGCAGTTATAGACAGGGGAGCGGGGAGCTGTTTTTT
TRBV15,TRBJ1-1,NA,NA,CATSRDLENTEAFF,TGTGCCACCAGCAGAGACCTGGAGAACACTGAAGCTTTCTTT
TRBV4-1,TRBJ2-7,NA,NA,CASSQDGIRGQRTYEQYF,TGCGCCAGCAGCCAAGATGGTATTAGAGGACAGAGGACCTACGAGCAGTACTTC
TRBV10-3,TRBJ2-3,NA,many,CAISTGTDTQYF,TGTGCCATCAGCACAGGTACAGATACGCAGTATTTT
TRBV7-9,TRBJ2-5,TRBD1,NA,CASTPFSTGSETQYF,TGTGCCAGCACACCTTTTTCGACAGGGTCAGAGACCCAGTACTTC
TRBV29-1,TRBJ2-3,NA,many,CSERRTQRDTQYF,TGCAGCGAGAGGAGGACCCAGAGAGATACGCAGTATTTT
TRBV7-2,TRBJ1-6,NA,many,CASSPVGVPNNSPLHF,TGTGCCAGCAGCCCCGTTGGGGTCCCGAATAATTCACCCCTCCACTTT
TRBV20-1,TRBJ2-7,NA,NA,CSPQNFLEQYF,TGCAGTCCACAAAATTTCTTAGAGCAGTACTTC
TRBV7-2,TRBJ2-3,TRBD2,NA,CASSFGTSGRLDTQYF,TGTGCCAGCAGCTTCGGGACTAGCGGGAGGTTGGATACGCAGTATTTT
TRBV6-5,TRBJ1-1,TRBD1,NA,CASSYQATGRFTAEAFF,TGTGCCAGCAGTTATCAAGCGACAGGGCGGTTTACGGCTGAAGCTTTCTTT
TRBV7-2,TRBJ2-1,NA,many,CASSLRRGPGGNEQFF,TGTGCCAGCAGCTTACGACGGGGGCCGGGTGGGAATGAGCAGTTCTTC